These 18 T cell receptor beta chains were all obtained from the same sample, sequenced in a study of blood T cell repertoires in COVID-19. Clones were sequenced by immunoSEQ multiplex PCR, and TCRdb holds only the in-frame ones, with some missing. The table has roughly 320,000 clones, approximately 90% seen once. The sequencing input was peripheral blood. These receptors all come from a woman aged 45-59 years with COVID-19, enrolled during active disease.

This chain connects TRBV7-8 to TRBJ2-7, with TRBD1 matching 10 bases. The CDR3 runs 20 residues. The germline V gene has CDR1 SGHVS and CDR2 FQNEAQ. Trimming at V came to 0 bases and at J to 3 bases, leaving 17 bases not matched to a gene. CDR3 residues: CASSLADLGSGQGNYYEQYF. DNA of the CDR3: TGTGCCAGCAGCTTAGCTGATCTAGGGTCGGGACAGGGGAATTACTACGAGCAGTACTTC.

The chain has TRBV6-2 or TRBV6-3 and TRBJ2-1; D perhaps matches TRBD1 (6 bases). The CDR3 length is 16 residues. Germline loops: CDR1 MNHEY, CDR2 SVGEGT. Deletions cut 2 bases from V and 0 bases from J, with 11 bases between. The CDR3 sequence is CASSYEGQSSYNEQFF. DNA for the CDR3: TGTGCCAGCAGTTACGAGGGACAAAGCTCCTACAATGAGCAGTTCTTC.

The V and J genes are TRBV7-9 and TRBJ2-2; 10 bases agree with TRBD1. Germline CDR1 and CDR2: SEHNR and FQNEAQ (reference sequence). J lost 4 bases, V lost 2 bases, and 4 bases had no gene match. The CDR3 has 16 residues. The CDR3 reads CASSLRTGGFTGELFF. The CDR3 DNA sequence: TGTGCCAGCAGCTTACGGACAGGGGGGTTCACCGGGGAGCTGTTTTTT.

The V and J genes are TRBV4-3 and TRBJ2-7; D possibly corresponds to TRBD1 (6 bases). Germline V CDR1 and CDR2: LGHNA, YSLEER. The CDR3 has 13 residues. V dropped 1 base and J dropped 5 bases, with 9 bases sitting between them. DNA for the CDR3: TGCGCCAGCAGCCAAGGAGGGGGTGACGAGCAGTACTTC. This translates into CASSQGGGDEQYF.

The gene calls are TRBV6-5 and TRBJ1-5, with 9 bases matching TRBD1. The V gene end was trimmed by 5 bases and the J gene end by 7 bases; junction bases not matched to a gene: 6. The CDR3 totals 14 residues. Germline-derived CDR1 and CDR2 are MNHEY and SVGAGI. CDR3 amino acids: CASSTTGGGQPQHF. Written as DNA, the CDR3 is TGTGCCAGCAGTACAACAGGGGGCGGACAGCCCCAGCATTTT.

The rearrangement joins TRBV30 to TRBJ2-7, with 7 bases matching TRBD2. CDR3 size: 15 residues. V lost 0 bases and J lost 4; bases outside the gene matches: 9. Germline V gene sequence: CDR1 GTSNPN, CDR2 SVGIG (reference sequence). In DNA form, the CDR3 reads TGTGCCTGGAGTGTACGACCCACGGGGGGTTACGAGCAGTACTTC. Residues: CAWSVRPTGGYEQYF.

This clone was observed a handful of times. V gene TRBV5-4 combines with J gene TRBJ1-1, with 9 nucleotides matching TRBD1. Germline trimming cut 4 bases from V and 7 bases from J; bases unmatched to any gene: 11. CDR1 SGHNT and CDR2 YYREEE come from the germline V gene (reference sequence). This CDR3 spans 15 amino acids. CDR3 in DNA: TGTGCCAGCAGCCCCAGGGACAGGGAGAGGGATGAAGCTTTCTTT. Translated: CASSPRDRERDEAFF.

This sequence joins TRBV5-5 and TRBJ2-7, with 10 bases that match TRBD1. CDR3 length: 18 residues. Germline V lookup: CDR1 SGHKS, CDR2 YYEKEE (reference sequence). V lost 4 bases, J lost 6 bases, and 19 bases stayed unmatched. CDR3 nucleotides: TGTGCCAGCAGCCAAGGGACAGGGGCCGATTTCATGAGAGGCGAGCAGTACTTC. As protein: CASSQGTGADFMRGEQYF.

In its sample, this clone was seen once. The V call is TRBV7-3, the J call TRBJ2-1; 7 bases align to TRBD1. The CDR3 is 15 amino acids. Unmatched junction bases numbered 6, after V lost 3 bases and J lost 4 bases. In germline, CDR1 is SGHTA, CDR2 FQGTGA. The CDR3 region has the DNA TGTGCCAGCAGCTTGTCGGGACAGAGATACAATGAGCAGTTCTTC. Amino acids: CASSLSGQRYNEQFF.

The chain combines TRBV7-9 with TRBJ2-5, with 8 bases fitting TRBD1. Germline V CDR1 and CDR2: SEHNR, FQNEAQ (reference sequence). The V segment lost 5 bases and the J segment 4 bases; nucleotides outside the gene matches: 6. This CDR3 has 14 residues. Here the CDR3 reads CASSTGTGGETQYF. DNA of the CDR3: TGTGCCAGCAGCACTGGGACAGGCGGAGAGACCCAGTACTTC.

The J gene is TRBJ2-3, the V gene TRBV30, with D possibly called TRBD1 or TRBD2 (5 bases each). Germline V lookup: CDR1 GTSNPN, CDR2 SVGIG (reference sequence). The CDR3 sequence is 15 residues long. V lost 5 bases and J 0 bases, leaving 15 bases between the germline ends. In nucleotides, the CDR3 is TGTGCCTGGGGGGGTTCGGGGTCTAGCACAGATACGCAGTATTTT. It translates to CAWGGSGSSTDTQYF.

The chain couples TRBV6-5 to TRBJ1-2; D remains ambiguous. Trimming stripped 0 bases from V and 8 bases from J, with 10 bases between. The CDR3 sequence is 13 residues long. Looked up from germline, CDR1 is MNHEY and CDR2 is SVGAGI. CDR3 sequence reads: CASSYSTGRGYTF. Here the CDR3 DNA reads TGTGCCAGCAGTTACTCGACCGGGAGAGGCTACACCTTC.

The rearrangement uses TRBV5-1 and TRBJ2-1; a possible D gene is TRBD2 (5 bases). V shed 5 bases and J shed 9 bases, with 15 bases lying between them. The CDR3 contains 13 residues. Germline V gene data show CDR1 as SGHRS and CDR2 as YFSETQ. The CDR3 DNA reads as TGCGCCAGCAGTTACCGGGATATGGGTGAGCAGTTCTTC. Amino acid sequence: CASSYRDMGEQFF.

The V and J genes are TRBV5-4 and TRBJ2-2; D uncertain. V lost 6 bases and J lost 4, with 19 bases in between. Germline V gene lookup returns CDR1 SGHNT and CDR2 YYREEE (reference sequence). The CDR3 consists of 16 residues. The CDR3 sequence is CASTRSQSWSTGELFF. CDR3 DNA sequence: TGTGCCAGCACCCGGTCCCAGTCTTGGAGCACCGGGGAGCTGTTTTTT.

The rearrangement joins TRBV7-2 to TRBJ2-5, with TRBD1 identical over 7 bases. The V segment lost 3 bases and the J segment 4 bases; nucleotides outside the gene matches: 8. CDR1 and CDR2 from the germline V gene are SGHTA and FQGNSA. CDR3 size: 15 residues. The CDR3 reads CASSFPTGYPETQYF. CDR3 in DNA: TGTGCCAGCAGCTTCCCGACAGGGTATCCAGAGACCCAGTACTTC.

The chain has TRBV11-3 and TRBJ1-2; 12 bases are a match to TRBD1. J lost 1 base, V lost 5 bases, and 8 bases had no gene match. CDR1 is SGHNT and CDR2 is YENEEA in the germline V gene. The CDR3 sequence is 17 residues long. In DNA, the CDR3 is TGTGCCAGCAGCCGACGGGACAGGGGGCCTGGTAACTATGGCTACACCTTC. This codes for CASSRRDRGPGNYGYTF.

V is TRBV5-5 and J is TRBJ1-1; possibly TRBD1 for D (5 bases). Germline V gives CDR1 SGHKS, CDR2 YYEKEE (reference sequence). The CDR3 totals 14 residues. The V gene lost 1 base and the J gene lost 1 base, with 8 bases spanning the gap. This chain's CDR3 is CASSLQGWNTEAFF. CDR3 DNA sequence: TGTGCCAGCAGCTTGCAGGGATGGAACACTGAAGCTTTCTTT. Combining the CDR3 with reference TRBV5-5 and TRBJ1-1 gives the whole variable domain DAGVTQSPTHLIKTRGQQVTLRCSPISGHKSVSWYQQVLGQGPQFIFQYYEKEERGRGNFPDRFSARQFPNYSSELNVNALLLGDSALYLCASSLQGWNTEAFFGQGTRLTVV.

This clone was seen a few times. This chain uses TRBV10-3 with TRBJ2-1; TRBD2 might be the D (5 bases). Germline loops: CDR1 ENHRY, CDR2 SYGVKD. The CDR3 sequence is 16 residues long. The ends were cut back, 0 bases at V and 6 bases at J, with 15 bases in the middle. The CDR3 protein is CAISESETTPSNEQFF. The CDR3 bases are TGTGCCATCAGTGAGTCCGAGACTACCCCTTCCAATGAGCAGTTCTTC.